The 12 T cell receptor beta chains listed next were all sequenced from one sample in a study of molecular identifiers for immune sequencing clone quantification. MiXCR, applied by TCRdb to the PCR reads, yields one record per CDR3 protein. The sample lists about half a million distinct CDR3 sequences, around 21% occurring once. The sequencing sample was made of naive CD8+ T cells from blood, with Jurkat cell RNA spiked in. Subset here: FACS-sorted CD8+CD4-CCR7+CD45RA+ naive T cells. The receptors derive from a human donor in good health. Some libraries in this study had Jurkat cell RNA spiked in.

In the case of this clonotype: One base away lies a much larger clone, so this may be a sequencing read error. The V gene is TRBV19, the J gene TRBJ2-3, with TRBD2 as a possible D gene (6 bases). V was cut by 4 bases and J by 2 bases, with 10 bases left in between. CDR3 length equals 14 residues. Germline V gene lookup returns CDR1 LNHDA and CDR2 SQIVND (reference sequence). CDR3 DNA: TGTGCCAGTAGTAGGCGGGATTACACAGATACGCAGTATTTT. It translates to CASSRRDYTDTQYF.

The rearrangement uses TRBV19 and TRBJ2-2; 15 nucleotides match TRBD2. This CDR3 has 16 residues. V lost 4 bases, J lost 7 bases, and 4 bases stayed unmatched. CDR1 LNHDA and CDR2 SQIVND come from the germline V gene (reference sequence). DNA for the CDR3: TGTGCCAGTAGTACAAGGGGACTAGCGGGAGGCGGGGAGCTGTTTTTT. It encodes CASSTRGLAGGGELFF.

This chain connects TRBV20-1 to TRBJ2-1; D might be TRBD1 (5 bases). Trimming shortened V by 6 bases and J by 5 bases, and 11 bases separated the two germline ends. This CDR3 is built from 12 residues. CDR1 and CDR2 from the germline V gene are DFQATT and SNEGSKA (reference sequence). The CDR3 DNA follows: TGCAGTGCCACAGGTCCGCACAATGAGCAGTTCTTC. Residues: CSATGPHNEQFF.

CDR3 amino acids: CASSFAGEYQETQYF. CDR3 sequence (DNA): TGTGCCAGCAGCTTTGCCGGGGAGTACCAAGAGACCCAGTACTTC. This chain uses TRBV13 with TRBJ2-5, with a tentative D call TRBD2 (5 bases). Germline CDR1 PRHDT, CDR2 FYEKMQ (reference sequence). The germline V and J ends were trimmed by 3 bases and 0 bases, with 11 bases remaining between them. This CDR3 is built from 15 residues.

A note on this clonotype: A much bigger clone sits one base away, suggesting this may be a read error. The genes are TRBV28 and TRBJ2-1; D perhaps matches TRBD2 (5 bases). Germline V gene lookup returns CDR1 MDHEN and CDR2 SYDVKM. The CDR3 is made up of 12 amino acids. CDR3 sequence: CASSNPDPEELF. CDR3 coding DNA: TGTGCCAGCAGCAACCCCGACCCGGAGGAGCTCTTC.

On this clonotype itself: A junction end diverges from the germline sequence, so it may reflect a read error. The chain combines TRBV19 with TRBJ2-1; D remains unclear. This CDR3 is 15 amino acids long. Germline V gives CDR1 LNHDA, CDR2 SQIVND (reference sequence). The chain's CDR3 is CASSIAGGSYNEQLF. The CDR3 coding sequence is TGTGCCAGTAGTATAGCGGGTGGCTCCTACAATGAGCAGCTCTTC. Combining the CDR3 with reference TRBV19 and TRBJ2-1 gives the whole variable domain DGGITQSPKYLFRKEGQNVTLSCEQNLNHDAMYWYRQDPGQGLRLIYYSQIVNDFQKGDIAEGYSVSREKKESFPLTVTSAQKNPTAFYLCASSIAGGSYNEQLFGPGTRLTVL.

The CDR3 reads CAWRNGGELFF. The CDR3, as DNA: TGTGCCTGGAGGAATGGGGGGGAGCTGTTTTTT. The chain uses TRBV30 and TRBJ2-2; D gene unclear. V lost 3 bases, J lost 8 bases, and 7 bases lay in between. The CDR3 is 11 residues long. CDR1 GTSNPN and CDR2 SVGIG come from the germline V gene (reference sequence). Looking up the rest from reference TRBV30 and TRBJ2-2 gives the full variable domain: SQTIHQWPATLVQPVGSPLSLECTVEGTSNPNLYWYRQAAGRGLQLLFYSVGIGQISSEVPQNLSASRPQDRQFILSSKKLLLSDSGFYLCAWRNGGELFFGEGSRLTVL.

This clonotype occurred a few times. The genes are TRBV6-2 or TRBV6-3 and TRBJ1-5, with 9 bases identical to TRBD1. The length of the CDR3 is 19 residues. Germline V gene sequence: CDR1 MNHEY, CDR2 SVGEGT. The V and J ends lost 5 bases and 0 bases, in that order; junction bases with no gene match: 14. This CDR3 is CASSINPGTGIFSNQPQHF. CDR3 coding DNA: TGTGCCAGCAGTATAAACCCTGGGACAGGGATATTTAGCAATCAGCCCCAGCATTTT.

This clonotype occurred a few times. The chain links TRBV6-2 or TRBV6-3 to TRBJ1-1; D is ambiguous. The ends were cut back, 0 bases at V and 0 bases at J, with 14 bases in the middle. The CDR3 is 17 amino acids. Germline V lookup: CDR1 MNHEY, CDR2 SVGEGT. DNA of the CDR3: TGTGCCAGCAGTTACTCGAAGGGTCCGGGCATGAACACTGAAGCTTTCTTT. Translating it yields CASSYSKGPGMNTEAFF.

This clonotype was counted at least ten times. The chain links TRBV7-9 to TRBJ1-5; 7 nucleotides line up with TRBD1. The CDR3 sequence is 15 residues long. Germline V CDR1 and CDR2: SEHNR, FQNEAQ (reference sequence). V shed 4 bases, J shed 7 bases, and the junction held 10 bases outside the gene matches. CDR3 amino acids: CASSSDRDSGQPQHF. In nucleotides, the CDR3 is TGTGCCAGCAGCTCCGACAGGGATTCTGGCCAGCCCCAGCATTTT.

This clonotype was seen ten or more times. The J gene is TRBJ1-5, the V gene TRBV6-1; 9 bases are a match to TRBD1. In germline, CDR1 is MNHNS, CDR2 SASEGT. The CDR3 totals 19 residues. V lost 2 bases and J lost 3; bases outside the gene matches: 14. CDR3 protein: CASSEIAGTGRFDNQPQHF. The CDR3 DNA is TGTGCCAGCAGTGAAATCGCCGGGACAGGGAGGTTTGACAATCAGCCCCAGCATTTT.

This clonotype was counted many times. The chain links TRBV27 to TRBJ1-2; D gene ambiguous. Germline CDR1 MNHEY, CDR2 SMNVEV (reference sequence). This CDR3 spans 13 amino acids. The V end was cut by 3 bases, the J end by 2 bases, with 7 bases between. The DNA for the CDR3 is TGTGCCAGCAGTTTTTCACAGAACTATGGCTACACCTTC. It yields the protein CASSFSQNYGYTF.